This is a list of T cell receptor beta chains from one sample in a study of blood T cells in healthy people across ages. TCRdb itself ran the 5' RACE reads through MiXCR, one entry per CDR3 protein. The sample has roughly 1.7 million distinct CDR3 sequences, around 36% seen once. Sequenced input: blood. The receptors here all came from a woman aged 25 to 45 in good health. Each CDR3 is given with its conserved first and last residue. Each record gives: clone size, V gene, CDR3 protein. Only part of the rows carry a size: once, few, many, or a class if the clone is expanded.

>NA|TRBV7-9
CASSPRTGRHTEAFF
>NA|TRBV11-1
CASSLVRSVTTEAKNIQYF
>NA|TRBV7-9
CASRGQALFNEQFF
>NA|TRBV24-1
CATNTTGVIQETQYF
>NA|TRBV2
CASSEVPSVEQYF
>NA|TRBV4-1
CASSQRNRNTEAFF
>few|TRBV15
CATSRENGQLAGYTF
>NA|TRBV21-1
CTSSKGSGQSMYSNQPQHF
>once|TRBV2
CASSDTGFGYGYTF
>few|TRBV20-1
CSAPRLRETQYF
>few|TRBV5-1
CASSLAGLLYNEQFF
>few|TRBV5-6
CASSPLKGYEQFF
>NA|TRBV6-6
CASSSESSGANGLTF
>NA|TRBV24-1
CATGAGLFQYF
>few|TRBV14
CASSQVGAGLQETQYF
>NA|TRBV27
CASSPDRSPVTDTQYF